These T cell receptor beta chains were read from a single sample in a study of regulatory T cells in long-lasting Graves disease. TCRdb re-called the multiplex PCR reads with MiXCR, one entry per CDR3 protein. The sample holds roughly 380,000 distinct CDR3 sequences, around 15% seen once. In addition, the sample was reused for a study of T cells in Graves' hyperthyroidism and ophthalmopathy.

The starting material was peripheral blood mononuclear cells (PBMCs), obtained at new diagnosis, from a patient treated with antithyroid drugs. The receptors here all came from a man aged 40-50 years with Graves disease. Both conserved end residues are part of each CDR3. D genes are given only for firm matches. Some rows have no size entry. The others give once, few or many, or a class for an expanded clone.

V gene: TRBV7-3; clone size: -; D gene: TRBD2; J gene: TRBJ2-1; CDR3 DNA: TGTGCCAGCAGCGCTAGCGGGGGGGCTGGGAGTGAGCAGTTCTTC; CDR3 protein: CASSASGGAGSEQFF
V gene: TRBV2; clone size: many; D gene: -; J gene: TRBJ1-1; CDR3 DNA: TGTGCCAGCAGTGAAGGGCACACTGAAGCTTTCTTT; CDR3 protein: CASSEGHTEAFF
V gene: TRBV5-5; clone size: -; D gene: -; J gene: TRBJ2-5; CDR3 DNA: TGTACCAGCAGCCCGGACAGCCAAGAGACCCAGTACTTC; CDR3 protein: CTSSPDSQETQYF
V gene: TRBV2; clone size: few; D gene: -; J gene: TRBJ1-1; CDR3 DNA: TGTGCCAGCAGTGAATTGGGGTCAAACACTGAAGCTTTCTTT; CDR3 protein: CASSELGSNTEAFF
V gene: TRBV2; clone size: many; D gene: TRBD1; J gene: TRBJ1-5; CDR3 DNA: TGTGCCAGCAGTGACAGGGGGAAGCTATTGAGCAATCAGCCCCAGCATTTT; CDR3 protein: CASSDRGKLLSNQPQHF
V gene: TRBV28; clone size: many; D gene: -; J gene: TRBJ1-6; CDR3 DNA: TGTGCCAGCCATCGGGGCAGTTCACCCCTCCACTTT; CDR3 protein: CASHRGSSPLHF
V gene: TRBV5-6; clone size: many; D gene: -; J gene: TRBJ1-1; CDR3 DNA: TGTGCCAGCAGGCGACGGGACACAGCTTACTTCGCTTTCTTT; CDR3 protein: CASRRRDTAYFAFF
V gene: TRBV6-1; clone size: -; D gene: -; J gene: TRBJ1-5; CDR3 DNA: TGTGCCAGCAGTGAAGTGTGGGTCGGGCTCTTAAGCAATCAGCCCCAGCATTTT; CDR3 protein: CASSEVWVGLLSNQPQHF
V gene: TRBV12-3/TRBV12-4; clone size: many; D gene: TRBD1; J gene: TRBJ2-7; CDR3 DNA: TGTGCCAGCAGTCCGGGACAGCTCTACGAGCAGTACTTC; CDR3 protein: CASSPGQLYEQYF
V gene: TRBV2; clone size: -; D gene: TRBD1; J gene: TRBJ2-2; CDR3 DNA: TGTGCCAGCAATGAACAGGGGGGAAACACCGGGGAGCTGTTTTTT; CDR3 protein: CASNEQGGNTGELFF
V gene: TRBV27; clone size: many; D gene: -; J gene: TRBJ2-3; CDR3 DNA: TGTGCCAGCAGTTTATCGGTTAGCACAGATACGCAGTATTTT; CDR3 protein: CASSLSVSTDTQYF
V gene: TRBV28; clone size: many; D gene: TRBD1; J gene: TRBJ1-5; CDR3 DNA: TGTGCCAGCACCAGCGACAGGGTCGGACAGCCCCAGCATTTT; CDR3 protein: CASTSDRVGQPQHF
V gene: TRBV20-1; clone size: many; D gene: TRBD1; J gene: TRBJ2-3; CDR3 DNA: TGCAGTGCTCGAGGACAGGGGGCGCTTGATACGCAGTATTTT; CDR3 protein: CSARGQGALDTQYF
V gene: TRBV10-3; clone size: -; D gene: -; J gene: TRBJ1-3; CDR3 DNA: TGTGCGTTACGTGCTATCTCTGGAAACACCATATATTTT; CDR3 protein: CALRAISGNTIYF
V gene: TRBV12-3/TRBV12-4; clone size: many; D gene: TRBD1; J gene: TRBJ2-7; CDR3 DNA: TGTGCCAGCAGCCTACAGGGGGCCTACGAGCAGTACTTC; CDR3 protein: CASSLQGAYEQYF
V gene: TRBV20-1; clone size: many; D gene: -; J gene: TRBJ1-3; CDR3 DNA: TGCAGTGCTAGATCGGGGGGCGGAGGAAACACCATATATTTT; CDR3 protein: CSARSGGGGNTIYF
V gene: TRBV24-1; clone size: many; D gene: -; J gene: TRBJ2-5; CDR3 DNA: TGTGCCACCGGTCACAGGGAGACCCAGTACTTC; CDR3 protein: CATGHRETQYF
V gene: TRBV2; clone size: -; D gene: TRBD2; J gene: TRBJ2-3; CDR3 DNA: TGTGCCAGCAGCCGCCTAGCGGGGGGCCGAGACCCGCAGTATTTT; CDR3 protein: CASSRLAGGRDPQYF
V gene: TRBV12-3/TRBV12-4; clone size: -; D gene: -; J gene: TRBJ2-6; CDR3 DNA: TGTGCCAGCAGTTTAGGGGTCCCTGGGGCCAACGTCCTGACTTTC; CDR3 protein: CASSLGVPGANVLTF
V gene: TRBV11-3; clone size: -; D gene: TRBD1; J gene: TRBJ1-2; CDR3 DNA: TGTGCCAGCAGCTTATTCGACAGGGATGGCTACACCTTC; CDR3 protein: CASSLFDRDGYTF
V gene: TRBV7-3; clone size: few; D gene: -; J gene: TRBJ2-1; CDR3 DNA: TGTGCCAGCAGCCCAGGACACCTAAATGAGCAGTTCTTC; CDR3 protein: CASSPGHLNEQFF
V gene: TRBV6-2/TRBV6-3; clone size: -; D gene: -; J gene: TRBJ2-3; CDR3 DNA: TGTGCCAGCAGTTACGTGCGCAGCACAGATACGCAGTATTTT; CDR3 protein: CASSYVRSTDTQYF
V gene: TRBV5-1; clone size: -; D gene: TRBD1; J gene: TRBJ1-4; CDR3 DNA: TGCGCCAGCAGCCCCCGGGGGGGACAGGGCGGTGCTAATGAAAAACTGTTTTTT; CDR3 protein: CASSPRGGQGGANEKLFF
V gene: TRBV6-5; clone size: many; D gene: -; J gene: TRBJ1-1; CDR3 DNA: TGTGCCAGCAGTTACACCCCCGAAGAGATGAACACTGAAGCTTTCTTT; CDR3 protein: CASSYTPEEMNTEAFF
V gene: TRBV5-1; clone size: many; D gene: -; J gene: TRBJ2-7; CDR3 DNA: TGCGCCAGCAGACCCACAGGGAGCTCCTACGAGCAGTACTTC; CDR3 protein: CASRPTGSSYEQYF
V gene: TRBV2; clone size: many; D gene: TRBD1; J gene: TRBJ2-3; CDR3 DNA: TGTGCCAGCATGAGGGGGCCCGATACGCAGTATTTT; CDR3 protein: CASMRGPDTQYF
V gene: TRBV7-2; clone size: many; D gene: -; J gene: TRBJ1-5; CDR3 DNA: TGTGCCAGCAGCTTACGGCCGGGGCAGCCCCAGCATTTT; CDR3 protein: CASSLRPGQPQHF
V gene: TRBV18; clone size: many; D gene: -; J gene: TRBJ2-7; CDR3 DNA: TGTGCCAGCTCACCTGAGAAGTTTGCCTACGAGCAGTACTTC; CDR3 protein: CASSPEKFAYEQYF